The 27 T cell receptor beta chains listed next were all sequenced from one sample in a study of identical twins. TCRdb re-derived calls from the 5' RACE reads in MiXCR, one entry per CDR3 protein. The sample holds a few hundred thousand distinct CDR3 sequences, roughly 9.7% seen once. In addition, the sample was reused for a study of yellow fever vaccine responses in identical twins.

The sequencing input was CD8+ T cells sorted from blood. The source is a woman aged 18-29 years in good health.

This clonotype was detected ten times or more. This chain uses TRBV4-2 with TRBJ2-1; 8 nucleotides line up with TRBD1. The V gene end was trimmed by 0 bases and the J gene end by 9 bases; junction bases not matched to a gene: 13. There are 17 residues in the CDR3. Germline values: CDR1 LGHNA, CDR2 YNFKEQ. The CDR3 DNA sequence: TGTGCCAGCAGCCAAGAAGATTCGGCAGGGGGCGGTTTTGAGCAGTTCTTC. Translation: CASSQEDSAGGGFEQFF.

The chain uses TRBV11-2 and TRBJ2-3; TRBD1 is a possible D gene (6 bases). Germline V lookup: CDR1 SGHAT, CDR2 FQNNGV. The CDR3 loop spans 20 amino acids. V was shortened by 1 base and J by 1 base, with 24 bases between the two germline ends. CDR3 DNA sequence: TGTGCCAGCAGCTTAGGGGGGCCGGTGATGGCGGAATGGGGCACAGATACGCAGTATTTT. This gives the protein CASSLGGPVMAEWGTDTQYF.

In its sample, this clonotype was seen a few times. The chain is built from TRBV6-1 and TRBJ2-5, with 12 bases lining up with TRBD2. V gave up 6 bases and J gave up 3 bases; unmatched junction bases: 8. The CDR3 is made up of 16 amino acids. CDR1 is MNHNS, CDR2 SASEGT, per germline. The DNA of the CDR3 is TGTGCCAGCAGCCAATGGACTAGCGGGGTCAAAGAGACCCAGTACTTC. The encoded protein is CASSQWTSGVKETQYF.

This clonotype was detected many times. The chain employs TRBV28 and TRBJ2-4, with D possibly being TRBD2 (6 bases). CDR1 MDHEN and CDR2 SYDVKM come from the germline V gene. The length of the CDR3 is 14 residues. V gave up 3 bases and J gave up 8 bases, with 14 bases separating them. CDR3 in amino acids: CASSLTGGGDIQYF. For the CDR3, the DNA is TGTGCCAGCAGTTTGACTGGCGGAGGGGACATTCAGTACTTC.

The V and J genes are TRBV18 and TRBJ2-5; D unclear. The CDR3 is made up of 14 amino acids. Germline loops: CDR1 KGHSH, CDR2 LQKENI. The V and J ends lost 3 bases and 1 base respectively, with 9 bases between them. The DNA of the CDR3 is TGTGCCAGCTCACCTAAGGTATCCCAAGAGACCCAGTACTTC. Translating gives CASSPKVSQETQYF.

This clonotype was seen at least ten times. The genes are TRBV10-3 and TRBJ2-7; TRBD2 matches at 7 bases. The CDR3 has 14 amino acids. V lost 0 bases to trimming and J lost 4 bases; unmatched junction nucleotides: 3. Germline V gene sequence: CDR1 ENHRY, CDR2 SYGVKD. CDR3 residues: CAISESLAVYEQYF. The CDR3 DNA reads TGTGCCATCAGTGAGTCGCTAGCGGTTTACGAGCAGTACTTC.

This clonotype has at least ten counts. V and J are TRBV14 and TRBJ2-1; 9 bases align to TRBD2. The CDR3 runs 13 residues. Germline V gene data show CDR1 as SGHDN and CDR2 as FVKESK. V shed 4 bases, J shed 8 bases, and the junction held 3 bases outside the gene matches. The CDR3 DNA follows: TGTGCCAGCAGCCCGGGGACTAGCTATGAGCAGTTCTTC. Translating gives CASSPGTSYEQFF.

CDR3 in amino acids: CASSATSGRVHEQYF. The CDR3 nucleotides are TGTGCCAGCAGCGCAACTAGCGGGAGAGTCCACGAGCAGTACTTC. The rearrangement joins TRBV7-9 to TRBJ2-7, with 11 nucleotides matching TRBD2. The trim removed 5 bases at V and 5 bases at J, leaving 8 bases unmatched. Germline assignment: CDR1 SEHNR and CDR2 FQNEAQ (reference sequence). The CDR3 has 15 residues.

This clonotype came up many times. This chain links TRBV4-3 with TRBJ1-1; TRBD1 might be the D (5 bases). CDR3 length: 15 residues. Germline lookup yields CDR1 LGHNA and CDR2 YSLEER. V gave up 0 bases and J gave up 3 bases, with 11 bases separating them. This CDR3 reads CASSQDAGRDTEAFF. The CDR3 DNA is TGCGCCAGCAGCCAAGATGCAGGGAGGGACACTGAAGCTTTCTTT.

There are a few counts of this clonotype. The J gene is TRBJ2-5, the V gene TRBV6-5, with D unclear. The CDR3 is 16 residues long. Germline V gives CDR1 MNHEY, CDR2 SVGAGI. Trimming cost V 2 bases and J 2 bases, with 15 bases left between them. This CDR3 reads CASSYEPVGRQETQYF. The CDR3 bases are TGTGCCAGCAGTTACGAACCGGTAGGGCGGCAAGAGACCCAGTACTTC.

This clonotype has ten or more counts. This chain joins TRBV12-3 or TRBV12-4 and TRBJ2-7, with 9 bases identical to TRBD1. J lost 6 bases, V lost 5 bases, and 11 bases had no gene match. This CDR3 comprises 15 residues. CDR3 sequence: CASSIIGQGMFEQYF. The CDR3 coding sequence is TGTGCCAGCAGTATCATTGGACAGGGGATGTTCGAGCAGTACTTC.

The chain joins TRBV7-8 to TRBJ1-2; perhaps TRBD1 as D (6 bases). The CDR3 loop spans 16 amino acids. Germline loops: CDR1 SGHVS, CDR2 FQNEAQ. CDR3 nucleotide sequence: TGTGCAAGTACTGGGGACAAGTCAATGATCGTCTATGGCTACACCTTC. The encoded protein is CASTGDKSMIVYGYTF.

DNA of the CDR3: TGTGCCAGCAGTGCCGAACCGGACAGGGCCAATGAGCAGTTCTTC. It yields the protein CASSAEPDRANEQFF. The rearrangement joins TRBV6-4 to TRBJ2-1; TRBD1 agrees at 8 bases. Germline V lookup: CDR1 MRHNA, CDR2 SNTAGT. Trimming at V came to 4 bases and at J to 6 bases, leaving 8 bases not matched to a gene. This CDR3 spans 15 amino acids.

Ten or more counts support this clonotype. The chain couples TRBV7-9 to TRBJ2-1; TRBD1 is a possible D gene (6 bases). Trimming pared 6 bases from V and 9 bases from J, leaving 15 bases between. Germline V gene data show CDR1 as SEHNR and CDR2 as FQNEAQ (reference sequence). The CDR3 runs to 13 residues. Written as DNA, the CDR3 is TGTGCCAGCAGAAGTACCCAGGGGAGTGAGCAGTTCTTC. Protein: CASRSTQGSEQFF.

This clonotype was recorded a few times. The V gene is TRBV30, the J gene TRBJ2-1, with 13 bases fitting TRBD2. The CDR3 length is 16 residues. Germline V gene data show CDR1 as GTSNPN and CDR2 as SVGIG (reference sequence). Unmatched junction bases numbered 9, after V lost 2 bases and J lost 8 bases. CDR3 in amino acids: CAWSSKGLAGAHEQFF. CDR3 DNA: TGTGCCTGGAGTTCGAAAGGACTAGCGGGAGCCCATGAGCAGTTCTTC.

This clonotype was seen at least ten times. This chain uses TRBV5-1 with TRBJ2-7; D possibly matches TRBD1 or TRBD2 (5 bases each). V was shortened by 0 bases and J by 6 bases, with 13 bases between the two germline ends. The CDR3 has 14 amino acids. The germline CDR1 and CDR2 sequences are SGHRS and YFSETQ. Written as DNA, the CDR3 is TGCGCCAGCAGCTTGGACGGGGCCTGGACCGAGCAGTACTTC. As protein: CASSLDGAWTEQYF.

In regard to this clonotype: Its ends do not fully match the called genes, so a read error is possible. The chain employs TRBV28 and TRBJ2-3, with 10 bases lining up with TRBD1. The germline V gene encodes CDR1 MDHEN and CDR2 SYDVKM. There are 16 residues in the CDR3. CDR3 region: CASSSRTGGLTDTQCF. The CDR3 region has the DNA TGTGCCAGCAGTTCTCGGACAGGGGGGCTAACAGATACGCAGTGTTTT.

The rearrangement links TRBV20-1 to TRBJ2-7, with 15 bases aligning to TRBD2. Unmatched junction bases numbered 17, after V lost 5 bases and J lost 3 bases. This CDR3 spans 19 amino acids. Per germline, CDR1 DFQATT and CDR2 SNEGSKA (reference sequence). CDR3 sequence (DNA): TGCAGTGCTCCACCGACCCCGGGACTAGCGGGAGGAGTTAACTACGAGCAGTACTTC. The encoded protein is CSAPPTPGLAGGVNYEQYF.

This clonotype was detected many times. The chain uses TRBV12-3 or TRBV12-4 and TRBJ2-3; D possibly corresponds to TRBD1 (6 bases). The V end lost 5 bases, the J end lost 3 bases, and 12 bases lay between the germline ends. The CDR3 spans 14 residues. The DNA of the CDR3 is TGTGCCAGCAGTGACAGGACTGTAACAGATACGCAGTATTTT. Translated: CASSDRTVTDTQYF.

There are a few counts of this clonotype. The V call is TRBV21-1, the J call TRBJ2-5. TRBV21-1 has pseudogene status. The CDR3 length is 13 residues. The CDR3: CASSKIDQETQYF. In nucleotides, the CDR3 is TGTGCCAGCAGCAAAATAGACCAAGAGACCCAGTACTTC.

This clonotype was counted at least ten times. This rearrangement joins TRBV7-2 to TRBJ2-3; 7 bases fit TRBD2. CDR1 is SGHTA and CDR2 is FQGNSA in the germline V gene. The CDR3 has 14 residues. V lost 5 bases, J lost 2 bases, and 4 bases stayed unmatched. The chain's CDR3 is CASSPLANTDTQYF. CDR3 in DNA: TGTGCCAGCAGCCCACTAGCGAACACAGATACGCAGTATTTT.

V is TRBV15 and J is TRBJ2-5; possibly TRBD2 for D (6 bases). V was trimmed by 1 base and J by 1 base, leaving 7 bases between them. This CDR3 comprises 14 residues. Per the germline V gene, CDR1 is LNHNV and CDR2 is YYDKDF (reference sequence). The CDR3 DNA follows: TGTGCCACCAGCAGAGGGGAGGTCCAAGAGACCCAGTACTTC. This codes for CATSRGEVQETQYF.

This clonotype was seen many times. Here the CDR3 reads CASRQENTQYF. CDR3 nucleotide sequence: TGCGCCAGCAGGCAGGAGAATACGCAGTATTTT. The rearrangement joins TRBV5-1 to TRBJ2-3; D unclear. CDR3 length: 11 residues. Germline assignment: CDR1 SGHRS and CDR2 YFSETQ. V lost 5 bases and J 7 bases, leaving 8 bases between the germline ends. Using reference TRBV5-1 and TRBJ2-3 for the parts outside the CDR3, the full variable domain is KAGVTQTPRYLIKTRGQQVTLSCSPISGHRSVSWYQQTPGQGLQFLFEYFSETQRNKGNFPGRFSGRQFSNSRSEMNVSTLELGDSALYLCASRQENTQYFGPGTRLTVL.

This clonotype was counted between two and nine times. The chain couples TRBV28 to TRBJ2-7; 10 positions match TRBD2. V was clipped by 2 bases and J by 6 bases; unmatched bases: 7. Germline V gene lookup returns CDR1 MDHEN and CDR2 SYDVKM. The CDR3 is 15 amino acids. CDR3 sequence (DNA): TGTGCCAGCAGTTTAGCTGGGACTAGCGCGGGCGAGCAGTACTTC. It yields the protein CASSLAGTSAGEQYF.

The table lists this clonotype with many counts. The chain is built from TRBV27 and TRBJ2-1; perhaps D is TRBD1 or TRBD2 (5 bases each). There are 15 residues in the CDR3. Trimming removed 3 bases at V and 8 bases at J, with 17 bases between. Germline V gene sequence: CDR1 MNHEY, CDR2 SMNVEV (reference sequence). CDR3 nucleotide sequence: TGTGCCAGCAGTTTTATCCGGGGCCCGGGCGATGAGCAGTTCTTC. It codes for CASSFIRGPGDEQFF.

This clonotype was counted at least ten times. The gene calls are TRBV28 and TRBJ2-3; the match to TRBD2 covers 7 bases. V shed 5 bases, J shed 2 bases, and the junction held 16 bases outside the gene matches. The CDR3 covers 18 residues. In germline, CDR1 is MDHEN, CDR2 SYDVKM. The CDR3 reads CASSPGKGWGGDTDTQYF. As DNA, the CDR3 is TGTGCCAGCAGTCCCGGAAAGGGATGGGGGGGTGACACAGATACGCAGTATTTT.

The rearrangement links TRBV7-6 to TRBJ1-5; no firm D call. There are 13 residues in the CDR3. Germline V gene lookup returns CDR1 SGHVS and CDR2 FNYEAQ. V was cut by 5 bases and J by 3 bases, with 8 bases left in between. CDR3 sequence: CASSLGINQPQHF. The CDR3 region has the DNA TGTGCCAGCAGCCTAGGGATCAATCAGCCCCAGCATTTT.